One and the same sample provided the 29 T cell receptor beta chains below, sequenced in a study of regulatory T cells in long-lasting Graves disease. The time point here: newly diagnosed GD, antithyroid drugs for less than 3 months. PBMC-extracted RNA yielded the TCR library. With iRepertoire HTBI primers and Arm-PCR of CDR3 regions, TCR beta libraries were built. From the multiplex PCR reads, TCRdb called clonotypes with MiXCR, one entry per CDR3 protein. The sample contains more than 350,000 distinct CDR3 sequences, 15% of which appear only once. These data also featured in a second study, about T cells in Graves' hyperthyroidism and ophthalmopathy.

The source was peripheral blood mononuclear cells (PBMCs), collected at new diagnosis, from a patient treated with antithyroid drugs. The receptors shown here come from a woman aged 30 to 39 with Graves disease.

This clonotype was recorded at least ten times. The V and J genes are TRBV28 and TRBJ2-4; 8 nucleotides line up with TRBD2. This CDR3 is 17 amino acids long. The trim removed 3 bases at V and 5 bases at J, leaving 12 bases unmatched. Germline V CDR1 and CDR2: MDHEN, SYDVKM. The CDR3 sequence: CASSFPPGLGAENIQYF. The CDR3 DNA reads as TGTGCCAGCAGTTTCCCGCCGGGACTAGGGGCCGAAAACATTCAGTACTTC. The variable domain in full, completed from reference TRBV28 and TRBJ2-4, reads DVKVTQSSRYLVKRTGEKVFLECVQDMDHENMFWYRQDPGLGLRLIYFSYDVKMKEKGDIPEGYSVSREKKERFSLILESASTNQTSMYLCASSFPPGLGAENIQYFGAGTRLSVL.

This clonotype was found many times. CDR3 sequence: CASSPFSGDGQETQYF. The CDR3 nucleotides read TGTGCCAGCAGCCCGTTTAGCGGGGACGGCCAAGAGACCCAGTACTTC. The gene calls are TRBV5-4 and TRBJ2-5, with 8 bases identical to TRBD2. The germline V gene encodes CDR1 SGHNT and CDR2 YYREEE (reference sequence). J was trimmed by 1 base and V by 4 bases; bases with no gene match: 9. The CDR3 extends over 16 amino acids.

This clonotype was counted a few times. The V gene is TRBV9, the J gene TRBJ1-6, with 7 bases identical to TRBD1. The CDR3 is made up of 15 amino acids. The ends lost 6 bases at V and 7 bases at J; junction bases unmatched: 10. Germline CDR1 is SGDLS and CDR2 is YYNGEE. The CDR3 spells CASTGTGQINSPLHF. The CDR3 DNA follows: TGTGCCAGCACCGGGACGGGACAGATCAATTCACCCCTCCACTTT.

There are many counts of this clonotype. The chain links TRBV3-1 to TRBJ2-7; tentatively, D is TRBD1 (5 bases). This CDR3 region has 14 residues. Germline V gene data show CDR1 as LGHDT and CDR2 as YNNKEL (reference sequence). Trimming left V 4 bases short and J 5 bases short, with 15 bases between. The CDR3 spells CASSRNRIPNEQYF. DNA of the CDR3: TGTGCCAGCAGCCGAAACAGGATTCCCAACGAGCAGTACTTC.

The chain combines TRBV4-2 with TRBJ1-4; D gene unclear. The V and J ends lost 0 bases and 4 bases respectively, with 9 bases between them. The CDR3 covers 15 residues. Germline V gene data show CDR1 as LGHNA and CDR2 as YNFKEQ. The CDR3 region has the DNA TGTGCCAGCAGCCAAGATGGTAGAGGTAATGAAAAACTGTTTTTT. This codes for CASSQDGRGNEKLFF.

At least ten counts were recorded for this clonotype. No DNA is shown, since the ends of the CDR3 on it are uncertain; the CDR3 is the one TCRdb lists. V gene TRBV2 combines with J gene TRBJ2-1; TRBD1, the D gene given by the table, was not confirmed from the DNA. The CDR3 region is 14 residues in length, termini included. Germline loops: CDR1 SNHLY, CDR2 FYNNEI. Here the CDR3 reads CASSFGAGRDEQFF.

This clonotype was seen at least ten times. The chain uses TRBV6-1 and TRBJ2-1, with D maybe TRBD1 (6 bases). From germline, CDR1 is MNHNS and CDR2 SASEGT. The length of the CDR3 is 13 residues. V dropped 3 bases and J dropped 5 bases, with 8 bases sitting between them. The CDR3 nucleotides are TGTGCCAGCAGTGACAGGGACAACAATGAGCAGTTCTTC. This encodes CASSDRDNNEQFF.

On this clonotype itself: Possible read error: a much larger clone is one base away. The rearrangement joins TRBV3-1 to TRBJ2-7; the D is unclear. The germline V gene has CDR1 LGHDT and CDR2 YNNKEL (reference sequence). The CDR3 has 13 residues. V lost 4 bases to trimming and J lost 7 bases, with 14 bases between them. DNA of the CDR3: TGTGCCAGCAGCCCTTCTGCGAGAAATGAGCAGTACTTC. Amino acid sequence: CASSPSARNEQYF.

This sequence joins TRBV25-1 and TRBJ1-6; D gene unclear. Germline CDR1 MGHDK, CDR2 SYGVNS. Trimming left V 6 bases short and J 7 bases short, with 13 bases between. CDR3 length: 14 residues. CDR3 protein: CASRLGGPNSPLHF. The CDR3 DNA follows: TGTGCCAGCAGGTTGGGAGGCCCGAATTCACCCCTCCACTTT.

This clonotype was seen at least ten times. The chain links TRBV2 to TRBJ2-1, with 10 bases aligning to TRBD1. V lost 9 bases, J lost 14 bases, and 19 bases stayed unmatched. Per the germline V gene, CDR1 is SNHLY and CDR2 is FYNNEI. CDR3 length: 15 amino acids. CDR3 coding DNA: TGTGCCAGATTAGACAGGGGGCAGCTGGAAAGAGCGAAGTTCTTC. Translation gives CARLDRGQLERAKFF.

In its sample, this clonotype was seen a few times. The V and J genes are TRBV15 and TRBJ2-7; the match to TRBD1 covers 10 bases. After removal of 5 bases from V and 1 base from J, the junction contained 5 bases not matched to a gene. The CDR3 has 15 residues. Germline loops: CDR1 LNHNV, CDR2 YYDKDF (reference sequence). CDR3 loop: CATSLPGQGSYEQYF. CDR3 bases: TGTGCCACCAGCCTTCCGGGACAGGGGTCCTACGAGCAGTACTTC.

This chain connects TRBV27 to TRBJ2-7; TRBD2 aligns across 11 bases. The germline V gene has CDR1 MNHEY and CDR2 SMNVEV (reference sequence). The V and J ends lost 3 bases and 0 bases, in that order; junction bases with no gene match: 4. The CDR3 runs to 16 residues. As DNA, the CDR3 is TGTGCCAGCAGTTTTAGCGGGAGGGAACTCTCCTACGAGCAGTACTTC. Protein product: CASSFSGRELSYEQYF.

The table lists this clonotype with a few counts. The CDR3 region has the DNA TGCGCCAGCAGCCTAAGATCGGAGAACACAGATACGCAGTATTTT. It specifies CASSLRSENTDTQYF. This chain links TRBV4-1 with TRBJ2-3; D not resolved. Germline CDR1 and CDR2: MGHRA and YSYEKL. V was shortened by 4 bases and J by 2 bases, with 13 bases between the two germline ends. CDR3 length: 15 amino acids.

This clonotype was found a few times. The chain carries TRBV3-1 and TRBJ2-2; no firm D call. The CDR3 extends over 15 amino acids. Germline CDR1 LGHDT, CDR2 YNNKEL (reference sequence). Between the trimmed V and J ends, which lost 4 bases and 8 bases, there was a span of 17 bases. The CDR3 nucleotides are TGTGCCAGCAGCCTTAGTACTCTAACTGAGGGGGAGCTGTTTTTT. It yields the protein CASSLSTLTEGELFF.

Many counts were recorded for this clonotype. The chain links TRBV5-1 to TRBJ2-1; 14 nucleotides agree with TRBD2. The CDR3 runs 16 residues. The trim removed 1 base at V and 6 bases at J, leaving 3 bases unmatched. Germline CDR1 and CDR2: SGHRS and YFSETQ. CDR3 region: CASSLIGTSGSNEQFF. The CDR3 coding sequence is TGCGCCAGCAGCTTGATCGGGACTAGCGGGAGCAATGAGCAGTTCTTC.

For this clonotype: A much larger clone differs by one base, so this may be a read error. This rearrangement joins TRBV28 to TRBJ2-5, with TRBD1 identical over 7 bases. CDR1 MDHEN and CDR2 SYDVKM come from the germline V gene. This CDR3 comprises 14 residues. CDR3 DNA: TGTGCCAGCAACCCGGGACAGTCTCAAGAGGCCCAGTACTTC. This codes for CASNPGQSQEAQYF. Full variable domain (missing parts from reference TRBV28 and TRBJ2-5): DVKVTQSSRYLVKRTGEKVFLECVQDMDHENMFWYRQDPGLGLRLIYFSYDVKMKEKGDIPEGYSVSREKKERFSLILESASTNQTSMYLCASNPGQSQEAQYFGPGTRLLVL.

This clonotype was picked up many times. The chain combines TRBV3-1 with TRBJ2-3, with 12 bases matching TRBD2. Germline V gene sequence: CDR1 LGHDT, CDR2 YNNKEL (reference sequence). V dropped 6 bases and J dropped 0; count of bases not matched to a gene: 7. This CDR3 is built from 17 residues. For the CDR3, the DNA is TGTGCCAGCAGTCGGACTAGCGGGGCATCTAGCACAGATACGCAGTATTTT. This translates into CASSRTSGASSTDTQYF.

This clonotype was found many times. The rearrangement links TRBV12-3 or TRBV12-4 to TRBJ2-1; D is undetermined. Deletions cut 6 bases from V and 6 bases from J, with 9 bases between. CDR3 length: 12 amino acids. Here the CDR3 reads CASSLSGNEQFF. CDR3 nucleotides: TGTGCCAGCAGCTTATCCGGCAATGAGCAGTTCTTC.

This clonotype was detected a few times. This sequence joins TRBV7-2 and TRBJ2-2; D gene uncertain. The CDR3 totals 15 residues. The germline CDR1 and CDR2 sequences are SGHTA and FQGNSA. The V end was cut by 5 bases, the J end by 3 bases, with 13 bases between. In DNA, the CDR3 is TGTGCCAGCAGCCGTGGTGCCAAATACACCGGGGAGCTGTTTTTT. This codes for CASSRGAKYTGELFF.

This clonotype has at least ten counts. The chain combines TRBV20-1 with TRBJ2-7, with 7 bases matching TRBD1. The V segment lost 6 bases and the J segment 3 bases; nucleotides outside the gene matches: 20. CDR3 length equals 17 residues. Germline V gene sequence: CDR1 DFQATT, CDR2 SNEGSKA (reference sequence). CDR3 bases: TGCAGTGCCCCCGGGACAGCCCCGTTAGCAGGGGACTACGAGCAGTACTTC. This translates into CSAPGTAPLAGDYEQYF.

Concerning this clonotype: Just one base apart from a much larger clone, this may be a read error. No DNA is shown, since the ends of the CDR3 on it are uncertain; the CDR3 is the one TCRdb lists. The chain combines TRBV29-1 with TRBJ2-1; the D segment call TRBD1 is taken from the table without a DNA check. From its first to its last residue, the CDR3 has 14 amino acids. Germline CDR1 reads SQVTM; CDR2 reads ANQGSEA. The CDR3 spells CSVAPGSPTWEKFF.

This chain joins TRBV5-1 and TRBJ2-2; D may be TRBD2 (5 bases). V lost 4 bases and J lost 0, with 19 bases in between. The CDR3 loop spans 18 amino acids. Germline CDR1 is SGHRS and CDR2 is YFSETQ. CDR3 sequence reads: CASSPVWRPTPNTGELFF. The CDR3 nucleotides are TGCGCCAGCAGCCCCGTCTGGAGGCCGACTCCGAACACCGGGGAGCTGTTTTTT.

In its sample, this clonotype was seen many times. One junction end does not reproduce the germline sequence, and a read error may be involved. The chain employs TRBV2 and TRBJ1-5; a weak D match, TRBD1 (5 bases). Germline V gives CDR1 SNHLY, CDR2 FYNNEI. This CDR3 has 19 residues. In nucleotides, the CDR3 is TGTGCCAGCAGCTACGGGACCGCGGGTCCTTTCAATCAGCCCCTAACCACGGATTTT. Protein sequence: CASSYGTAGPFNQPLTTDF. Full variable domain (missing parts from reference TRBV2 and TRBJ1-5): EPEVTQTPSHQVTQMGQEVILRCVPISNHLYFYWYRQILGQKVEFLVSFYNNEISEKSEIFDDQFSVERPDGSNFTLKIRSTKLEDSAMYFCASSYGTAGPFNQPLTTDFGDGTRLSIL.

This clonotype was seen a handful of times. This likely traces to a read error, being one base from a far larger clone. The chain joins TRBV28 to TRBJ2-1; perhaps TRBD1 as D (6 bases). CDR1 MDHEN and CDR2 SYDVKM come from the germline V gene. The CDR3 has 15 residues. With 2 bases removed from V and 10 bases from J, the gap between germline ends came to 18 bases. The CDR3 DNA is TGTGCCAGCAGTTTAGCCCCGGACAGCTCCTACGAGCAGTTCTTC. Translation: CASSLAPDSSYEQFF.

The chain combines TRBV7-6 with TRBJ1-5; D is unresolved. This CDR3 region has 13 residues. Germline CDR1 reads SGHVS; CDR2 reads FNYEAQ. V lost 5 bases, J lost 7 bases, and 12 bases lay in between. The CDR3 coding sequence is TGTGCCAGCAGCAAACAAGAGGACCAGCCCCAGCATTTT. Residues: CASSKQEDQPQHF.

In its sample, this clonotype was seen many times. The chain combines TRBV11-3 with TRBJ2-2; D remains unclear. CDR1 and CDR2 from the germline V gene are SGHNT and YENEEA. V was cut by 2 bases and J by 0 bases, with 13 bases left in between. The CDR3 totals 17 residues. The CDR3 region has the DNA TGTGCCAGCAGCTTAAACCCTAGGAGCGCGAACACCGGGGAGCTGTTTTTT. Translation: CASSLNPRSANTGELFF.

The rearrangement joins TRBV5-1 to TRBJ1-1; D ambiguous. Germline V gene lookup returns CDR1 SGHRS and CDR2 YFSETQ. V was trimmed by 2 bases and J by 0 bases, leaving 8 bases between them. This CDR3 contains 14 residues. Written as DNA, the CDR3 is TGCGCCAGCAGCTTTCAGACGATGAACACTGAAGCTTTCTTT. This translates into CASSFQTMNTEAFF.

This clonotype was observed many times. The V gene is TRBV11-2, the J gene TRBJ2-3, with D possibly TRBD2 on 6 matching bases. V was trimmed by 5 bases and J by 4 bases, leaving 19 bases between them. Looked up from germline, CDR1 is SGHAT and CDR2 is FQNNGV. The CDR3 totals 16 residues. The CDR3 nucleotides are TGTGCCAGCAGCACCTTCGGAGGGCAGTATTCAGATACGCAGTATTTT. This codes for CASSTFGGQYSDTQYF.

The V gene is TRBV6-4, the J gene TRBJ2-3, with a weak D call TRBD1 (5 bases). CDR3 length: 13 residues. Trimming pared 3 bases from V and 2 bases from J, leaving 6 bases between. Germline lookup yields CDR1 MRHNA and CDR2 SNTAGT. CDR3 in DNA: TGTGCCAGCAGTGAAGGGGACACAGATACGCAGTATTTT. It specifies CASSEGDTDTQYF.